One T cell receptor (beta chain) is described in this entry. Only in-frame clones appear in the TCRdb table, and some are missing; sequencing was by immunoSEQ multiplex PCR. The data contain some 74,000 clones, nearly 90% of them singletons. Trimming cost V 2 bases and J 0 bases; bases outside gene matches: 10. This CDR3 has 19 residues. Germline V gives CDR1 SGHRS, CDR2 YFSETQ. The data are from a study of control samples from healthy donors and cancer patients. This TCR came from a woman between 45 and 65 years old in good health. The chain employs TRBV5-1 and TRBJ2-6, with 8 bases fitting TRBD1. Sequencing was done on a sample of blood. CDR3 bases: TGCGCCAGCAGCTTCCGTGGGACAGGCGATCTCTCTGGGGCCAACGTCCTGACTTTC. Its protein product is CASSFRGTGDLSGANVLTF. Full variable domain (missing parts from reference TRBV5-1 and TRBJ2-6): KAGVTQTPRYLIKTRGQQVTLSCSPISGHRSVSWYQQTPGQGLQFLFEYFSETQRNKGNFPGRFSGRQFSNSRSEMNVSTLELGDSALYLCASSFRGTGDLSGANVLTFGAGSRLTVL.